This TCR beta chain was obtained from a study of blood T cells in healthy people across ages. Study overall: There was about one barcoded beta molecule captured by template switching per two T cells.

Overall study findings and caveats: Greater diversity and more naive CD4+ cells were seen in long-lived donors than in aged donors.

Then a second PCR, running roughly 6 to 12 cycles, was carried out with a sample-barcoded 5' primer and a J-beta primer mix. TCRdb re-derived calls from the 5' RACE reads in MiXCR, one entry per CDR3 protein. The sample includes 800,000 to 1,300,000 distinct CDR3 sequences, around 25% of them seen just once. In this sample, this clonotype turned up a few times. Its specificity is not known. In addition, the sample was reused for a study of T cells of mothers and their children. That source notes: Sequencing returned over 10 million TCR beta CDR3 reads per mother and several million per child.

The source material was blood. This TCR was sampled from a girl aged 2 to 10 in good health.

CDR3 DNA sequence: TGTGCCAGCACGCCCGGGCGGGAACGGGGAGCTTTCTTT. Translation gives CASTPGRERGAFF. The chain combines TRBV12-3 or TRBV12-4 with TRBJ1-1; D gene ambiguous. V lost 7 bases, J lost 10 bases, and 19 bases lay in between. The CDR3 spans 13 residues.